This T cell receptor beta chain was found in a study of blood T cell repertoires in COVID-19. Study at large: PBMCs, B-cell-depleted T cells, or T cells provided the cDNA or gDNA that made up the material.

As handled by the study authors: Amplifying reference gene primers gave estimates of nucleated cell counts. Measured with immunoSEQ multiplex PCR; TCRdb has only the in-frame clones, and not every one. Clone size and the V and J calls come from that table; the DNA yielded D and trimming. The top ten clones hold approximately 1.8% of a sample with 200,000 or so clones, less than 85% of them seen once. Germline CDR1 SGHAT, CDR2 FQNNGV. The CDR3 sequence is 15 residues long. Trimming cost V 3 bases and J 5 bases, with 13 bases left between them. Enrollees, about 18 to 95 years old, lived in approximately 25 US areas. Categorization into cohorts depended on clinical history that participants reported.

The chain employs TRBV11-2 and TRBJ2-2; D might be TRBD1 (5 bases). The TCR comes from a man between 60 and 70 years old who had recovered from COVID-19. The sequenced material came from PBMCs or T cells enriched from blood (not recorded which). The CDR3 bases are TGTGCCAGCAGCTTGTCCCAGGGTCAGACCGGGGAGCTGTTTTTT. Its translation is CASSLSQGQTGELFF. Full variable domain (rest looked up from reference TRBV11-2 and TRBJ2-2): EAGVAQSPRYKIIEKRQSVAFWCNPISGHATLYWYQQILGQGPKLLIQFQNNGVVDDSQLPKDRFSAERLKGVDSTLKIQPAKLEDSAVYLCASSLSQGQTGELFFGEGSRLTVL.